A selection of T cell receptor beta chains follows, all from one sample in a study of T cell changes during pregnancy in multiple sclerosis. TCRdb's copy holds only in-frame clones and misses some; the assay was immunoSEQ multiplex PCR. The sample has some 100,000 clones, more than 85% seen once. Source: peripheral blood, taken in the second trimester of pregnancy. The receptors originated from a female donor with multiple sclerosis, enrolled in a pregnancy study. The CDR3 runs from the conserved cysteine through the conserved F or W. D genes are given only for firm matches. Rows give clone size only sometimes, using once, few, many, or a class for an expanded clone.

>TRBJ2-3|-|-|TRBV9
CASSVGGGNTQYF
TGTGCCAGCAGCGTAGGGGGCGGGAATACGCAGTATTTT
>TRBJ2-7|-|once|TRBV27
CASSFQGGGEQYF
TGTGCCAGCAGTTTCCAGGGGGGAGGTGAGCAGTACTTC
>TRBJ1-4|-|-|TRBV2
CASSRTKGNEKLFF
TGTGCCAGCAGTCGGACTAAAGGAAATGAAAAACTGTTTTTT
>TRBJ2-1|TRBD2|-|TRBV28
CASSLSGPGLELNEQFF
TGTGCCAGCAGTTTATCAGGACCGGGACTAGAACTCAATGAGCAGTTCTTC
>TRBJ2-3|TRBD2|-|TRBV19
CASSMTAGVGGDTQYF
TGTGCCAGTAGTATGACTGCGGGAGTTGGTGGAGATACGCAGTATTTT
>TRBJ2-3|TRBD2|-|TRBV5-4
CASSQGPRTGRAHTDTQYF
TGTGCCAGCAGCCAGGGCCCCCGAACGGGGAGGGCCCACACAGATACGCAGTATTTT
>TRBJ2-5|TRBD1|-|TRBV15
CATSRDLGQATGTQYF
TGTGCCACCAGCAGAGATCTCGGACAGGCCACGGGGACCCAGTACTTC
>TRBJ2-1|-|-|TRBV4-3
CASSQELLFSSYNEQFF
TGCGCCAGCAGCCAAGAGCTCCTCTTTAGCTCCTACAATGAGCAGTTCTTC
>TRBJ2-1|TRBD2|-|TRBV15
CATSRTSGVNEQFF
TGTGCCACCAGTAGAACTAGCGGGGTCAATGAGCAGTTCTTC
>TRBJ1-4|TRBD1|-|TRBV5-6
CASSWGQTDEKLFF
TGTGCCAGCAGCTGGGGACAGACGGATGAAAAACTGTTTTTT
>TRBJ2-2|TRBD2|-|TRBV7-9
CASSFRGRGSAGELFF
TGTGCCAGCAGCTTCCGCGGGAGGGGTTCGGCCGGGGAGCTGTTTTTT
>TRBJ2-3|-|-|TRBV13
CASCQSTDTQYF
TGTGCCAGCTGTCAGAGCACAGATACGCAGTATTTT
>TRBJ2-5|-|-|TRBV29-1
CSVEVPGEQYF
TGCAGCGTTGAAGTGCCGGGGGAGCAGTACTTC
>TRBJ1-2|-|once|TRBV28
CASSSGGSRYYGYTF
TGTGCCAGCAGTTCCGGGGGGTCGCGATACTATGGCTACACCTTC
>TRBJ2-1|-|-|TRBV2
CASRDTPDGMLFF
TGTGCCAGCAGAGACACCCCGGACGGGATGCTGTTCTTC
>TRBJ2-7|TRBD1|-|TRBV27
CASRSFQGAGEQYF
TGTGCCAGCAGATCATTCCAGGGGGCTGGGGAGCAGTACTTC
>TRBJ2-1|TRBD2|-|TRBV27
CASSSPSGLAGVEQFF
TGTGCCAGCAGTTCCCCATCGGGACTAGCGGGAGTTGAGCAGTTCTTC
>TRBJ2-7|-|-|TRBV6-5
CASSLARGHEQYF
TGTGCCAGCAGCTTAGCCCGCGGCCACGAGCAGTACTTC
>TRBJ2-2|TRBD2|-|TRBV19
CASSIGARGAGELFF
TGTGCCAGTAGTATCGGGGCCCGGGGGGCCGGGGAGCTGTTTTTT
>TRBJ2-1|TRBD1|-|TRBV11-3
CASSSGTGQRHNEQFF
TGTGCCAGCAGCTCCGGGACAGGGCAAAGGCACAATGAGCAGTTCTTC
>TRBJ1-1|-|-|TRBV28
CASSLTAGASEAFF
TGTGCCAGCAGTTTAACCGCAGGGGCGTCTGAAGCTTTCTTT
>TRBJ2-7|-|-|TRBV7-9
CASSPLYEQYF
TGTGCCAGCAGCCCTCTCTACGAGCAGTACTTC
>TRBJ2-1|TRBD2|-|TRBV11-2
CASSLPRTSGRAGYNEQFF
TGTGCCAGCAGCTTACCCCGGACTAGCGGGAGGGCCGGCTACAATGAGCAGTTCTTC
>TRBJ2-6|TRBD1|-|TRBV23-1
CASSRDSLSGANVLTF
TGCGCCAGCAGCCGGGACAGCCTATCTGGGGCCAACGTCCTGACTTTC
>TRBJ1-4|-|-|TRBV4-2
CASRGRARGNTNEKLFF
TGTGCCAGCAGGGGCCGGGCCCGAGGGAACACTAATGAAAAACTGTTTTTT
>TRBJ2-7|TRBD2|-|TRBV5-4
CASSMGLASYEQYF
TGTGCCAGCAGCATGGGACTAGCCTCCTACGAGCAGTACTTC
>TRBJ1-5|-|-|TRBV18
CASSPPGGSQPQHF
TGTGCCAGCTCACCACCGGGGGGTTCTCAGCCCCAGCATTTT
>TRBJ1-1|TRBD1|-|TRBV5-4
CASSTGQGNTEAFF
TGTGCCAGCAGCACGGGACAGGGAAACACTGAAGCTTTCTTT
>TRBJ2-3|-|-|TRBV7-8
CASSYQASTDTQYF
TGTGCCAGCAGCTACCAGGCCAGCACAGATACGCAGTATTTT
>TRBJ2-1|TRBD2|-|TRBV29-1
CSVEDPRLAGEGNEQFF
TGCAGCGTTGAAGATCCAAGACTAGCGGGAGAAGGCAATGAGCAGTTCTTC
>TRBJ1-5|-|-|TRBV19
CASRIGGVLSNQPQHF
TGTGCCAGTAGAATAGGGGGGGTACTCAGCAATCAGCCCCAGCATTTT
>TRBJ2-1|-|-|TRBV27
CASRPSSERRNYNEQFF
TGTGCCAGCAGACCTTCATCGGAGCGGCGTAACTACAATGAGCAGTTCTTC
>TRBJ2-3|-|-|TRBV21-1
CASRGQPTDTQYF
TGTGCCAGCAGGGGACAACCCACAGATACGCAGTATTTT
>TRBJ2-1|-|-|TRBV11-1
CATLGGDHHNEQFF
TGTGCCACCTTGGGGGGTGATCACCACAATGAGCAGTTCTTC
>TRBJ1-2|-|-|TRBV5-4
CASSPDRVGGYTF
TGTGCCAGCAGCCCCGACCGGGTTGGTGGCTACACCTTC
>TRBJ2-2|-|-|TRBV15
CATSRPGQQNTGELFF
TGTGCCACCAGCAGACCTGGACAGCAGAACACCGGGGAGCTGTTTTTT
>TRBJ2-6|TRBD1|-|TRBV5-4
CASSLTPGTASGANVLTF
TGTGCCAGCAGCTTGACCCCCGGGACAGCCTCTGGGGCCAACGTCCTGACTTTC
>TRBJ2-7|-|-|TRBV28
CASSSGVPYEQYF
TGTGCCAGCAGCTCAGGTGTTCCCTACGAGCAGTACTTC
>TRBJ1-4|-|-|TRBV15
CATSRETGTGEKLFF
TGTGCCACCAGCAGAGAAACAGGGACGGGGGAAAAACTGTTTTTT
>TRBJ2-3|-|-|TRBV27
CASSLSGVQTDTQYF
TGTGCCAGCAGTTTGTCGGGAGTGCAGACAGATACGCAGTATTTT
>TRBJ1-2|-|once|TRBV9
CASSVMSYGYTF
TGTGCCAGCAGCGTCATGAGCTATGGCTACACCTTC
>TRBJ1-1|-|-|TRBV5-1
CASSFQVNTEAFF
TGCGCCAGCAGCTTTCAGGTGAACACTGAAGCTTTCTTT
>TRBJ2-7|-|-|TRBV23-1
CASGPTGSYEQYF
TGCGCCAGCGGCCCGACAGGTTCCTACGAGCAGTACTTC
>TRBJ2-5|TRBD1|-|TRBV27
CASSLATGGQETQYF
TGTGCCAGCAGTTTAGCGACAGGGGGCCAAGAGACCCAGTACTTC
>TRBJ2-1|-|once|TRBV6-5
CASSYTTSTRYNEQFF
TGTGCCAGCAGTTACACGACCAGTACTAGGTACAATGAGCAGTTCTTC
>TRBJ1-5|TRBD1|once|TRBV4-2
CASSQLTGEGNQPQHF
TGTGCCAGCAGCCAACTTACAGGGGAGGGCAATCAGCCCCAGCATTTT
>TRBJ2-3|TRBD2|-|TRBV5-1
CASSSGAGGDTQYF
TGCGCCAGCAGCTCGGGAGCGGGAGGAGATACGCAGTATTTT
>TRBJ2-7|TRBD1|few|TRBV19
CASSSGQGPYEQYF
TGTGCCAGTAGTTCTGGACAGGGTCCCTACGAGCAGTACTTC
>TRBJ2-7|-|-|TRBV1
CTSSQDCPLREPYEQYF
TGCACCAGCAGCCAAGATTGTCCTCTACGTGAGCCCTACGAGCAGTACTTC
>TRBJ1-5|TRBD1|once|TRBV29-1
CSVQGTGNQPQHF
TGCAGCGTGCAGGGGACAGGGAATCAGCCCCAGCATTTT
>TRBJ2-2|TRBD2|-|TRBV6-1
CASSRLAGGELFF
TGTGCCAGCAGTCGACTAGCGGGAGGGGAGCTGTTTTTT
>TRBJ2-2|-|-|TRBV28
CASLLLGGELFF
TGTGCCAGCCTCCTACTAGGCGGGGAGCTGTTTTTT